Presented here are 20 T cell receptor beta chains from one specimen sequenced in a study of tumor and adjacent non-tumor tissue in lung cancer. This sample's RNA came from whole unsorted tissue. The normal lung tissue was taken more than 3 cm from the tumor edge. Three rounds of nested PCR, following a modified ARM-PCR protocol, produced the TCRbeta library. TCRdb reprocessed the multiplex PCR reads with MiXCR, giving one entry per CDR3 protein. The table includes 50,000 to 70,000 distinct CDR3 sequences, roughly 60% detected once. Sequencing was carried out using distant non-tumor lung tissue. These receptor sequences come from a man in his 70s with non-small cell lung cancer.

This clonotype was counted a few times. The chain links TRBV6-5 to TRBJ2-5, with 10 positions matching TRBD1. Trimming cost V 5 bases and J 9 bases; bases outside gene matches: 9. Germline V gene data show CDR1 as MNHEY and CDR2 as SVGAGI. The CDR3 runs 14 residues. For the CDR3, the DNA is TGTGCCAGCAGTACGACAGGGGGCCAGGAGGCCCAGTACTTC. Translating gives CASSTTGGQEAQYF.

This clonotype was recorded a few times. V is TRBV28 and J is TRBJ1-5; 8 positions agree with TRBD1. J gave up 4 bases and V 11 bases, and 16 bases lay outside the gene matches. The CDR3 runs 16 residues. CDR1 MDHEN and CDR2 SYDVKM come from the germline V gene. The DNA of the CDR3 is TGTGCCGCCCAAACTCGGAGACAGGGGCAAAATCAGCCCCAGCATTTT. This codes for CAAQTRRQGQNQPQHF.

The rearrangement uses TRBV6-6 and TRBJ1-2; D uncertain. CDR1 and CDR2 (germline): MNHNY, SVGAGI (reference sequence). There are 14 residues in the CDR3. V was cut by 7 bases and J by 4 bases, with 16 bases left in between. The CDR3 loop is CASNHRGEPYGYTF. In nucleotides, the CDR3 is TGTGCCAGCAACCACAGAGGCGAGCCCTATGGCTACACCTTC.

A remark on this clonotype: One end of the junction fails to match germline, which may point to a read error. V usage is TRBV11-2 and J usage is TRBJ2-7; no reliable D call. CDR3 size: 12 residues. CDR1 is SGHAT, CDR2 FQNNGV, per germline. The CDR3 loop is CASNSDYYEQHF. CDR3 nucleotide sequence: TGTGCCAGCAACTCAGATTACTACGAGCAGCACTTC.

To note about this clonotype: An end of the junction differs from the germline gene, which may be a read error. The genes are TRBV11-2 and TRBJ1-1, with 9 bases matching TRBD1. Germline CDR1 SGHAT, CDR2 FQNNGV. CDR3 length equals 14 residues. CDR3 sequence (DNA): TGTGCCAGCAGCCCAAACAGGGGGCAGACTGATGCTGTCTTT. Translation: CASSPNRGQTDAVF.

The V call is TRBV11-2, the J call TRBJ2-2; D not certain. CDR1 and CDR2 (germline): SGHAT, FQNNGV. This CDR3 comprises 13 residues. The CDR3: CAGSPHGTGELFF. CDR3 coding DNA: TGTGCAGGCAGTCCACATGGGACCGGGGAGCTGTTTTTT.

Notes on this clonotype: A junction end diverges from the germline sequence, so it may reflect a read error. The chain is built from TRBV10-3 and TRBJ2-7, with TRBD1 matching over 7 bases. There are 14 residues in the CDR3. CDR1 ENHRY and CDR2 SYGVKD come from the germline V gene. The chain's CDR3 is CAIRSDRDNNEQYF. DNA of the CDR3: TGCGCCATCAGATCTGACAGGGATAACAACGAGCAGTACTTC.

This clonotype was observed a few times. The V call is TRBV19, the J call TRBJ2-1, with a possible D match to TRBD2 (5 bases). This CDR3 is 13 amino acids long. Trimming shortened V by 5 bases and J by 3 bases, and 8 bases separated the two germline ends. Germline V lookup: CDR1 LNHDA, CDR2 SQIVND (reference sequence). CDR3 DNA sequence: TGTGCCAGTAGTGAACGGGACTACAATGAGCAGTTCTTC. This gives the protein CASSERDYNEQFF.

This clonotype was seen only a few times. The CDR3 DNA follows: TGTGCCAGCGGGACAAACAGGGACGAGCAGTACTTC. Translation: CASGTNRDEQYF. The V gene is TRBV28, the J gene TRBJ2-7; tentative D call: TRBD1 (6 bases). Trimming cost V 8 bases and J 5 bases, with 13 bases left between them. Germline V gene lookup returns CDR1 MDHEN and CDR2 SYDVKM. The CDR3 runs 12 residues.

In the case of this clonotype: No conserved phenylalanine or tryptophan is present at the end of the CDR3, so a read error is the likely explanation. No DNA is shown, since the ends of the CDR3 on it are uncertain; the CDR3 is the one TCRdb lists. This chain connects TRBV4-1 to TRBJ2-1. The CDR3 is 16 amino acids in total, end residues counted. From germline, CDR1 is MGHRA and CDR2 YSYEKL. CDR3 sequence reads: CASSLTVGSSYNEHFL.

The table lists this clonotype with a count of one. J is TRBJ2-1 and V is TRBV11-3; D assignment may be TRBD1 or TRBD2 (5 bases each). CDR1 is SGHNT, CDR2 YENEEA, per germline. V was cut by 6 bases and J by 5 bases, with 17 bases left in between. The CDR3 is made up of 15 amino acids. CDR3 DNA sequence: TGTGCCAGCAGTCTTCTAGCAGGGATTAACAATGAGCAGTTCTTC. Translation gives CASSLLAGINNEQFF. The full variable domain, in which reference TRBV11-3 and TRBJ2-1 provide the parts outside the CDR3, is EAGVVQSPRYKIIEKKQPVAFWCNPISGHNTLYWYLQNLGQGPELLIRYENEEAVDDSQLPKDRFSAERLKGVDSTLKIQPAELGDSAVYLCASSLLAGINNEQFFGPGTRLTVL.

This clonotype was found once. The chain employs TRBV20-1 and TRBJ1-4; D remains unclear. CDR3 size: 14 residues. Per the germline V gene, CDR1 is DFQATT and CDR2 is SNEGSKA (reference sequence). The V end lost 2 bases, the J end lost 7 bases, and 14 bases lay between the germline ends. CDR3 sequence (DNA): TGCAGTGCTAGACCGATGGGGTTTAGTGAAAAACTGTTTTTT. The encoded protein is CSARPMGFSEKLFF.

The CDR3 loop reads CSASGLAGNVQYF. Written as DNA, the CDR3 is TGCAGTGCATCGGGACTAGCGGGGAATGTACAGTACTTC. This rearrangement joins TRBV20-1 to TRBJ2-7, with 13 bases lining up with TRBD2. The germline V gene has CDR1 DFQATT and CDR2 SNEGSKA (reference sequence). The CDR3 spans 13 residues. The V segment lost 6 bases and the J segment 10 bases; nucleotides outside the gene matches: 9.

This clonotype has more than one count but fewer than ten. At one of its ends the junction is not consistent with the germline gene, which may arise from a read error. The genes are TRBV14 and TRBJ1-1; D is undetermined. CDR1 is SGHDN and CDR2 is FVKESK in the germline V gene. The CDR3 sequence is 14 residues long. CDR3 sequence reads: CASSQDSLGTGAFF. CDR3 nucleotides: TGTGCCAGCAGCCAAGATAGCTTGGGCACTGGAGCTTTCTTT.

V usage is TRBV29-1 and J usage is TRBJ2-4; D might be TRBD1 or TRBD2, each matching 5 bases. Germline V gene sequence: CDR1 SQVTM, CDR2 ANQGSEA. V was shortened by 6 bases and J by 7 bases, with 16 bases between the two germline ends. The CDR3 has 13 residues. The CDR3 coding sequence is TGCAGCGTGACTGGGGCCGGGGCCAACATTCAGTACTTC. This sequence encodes CSVTGAGANIQYF.

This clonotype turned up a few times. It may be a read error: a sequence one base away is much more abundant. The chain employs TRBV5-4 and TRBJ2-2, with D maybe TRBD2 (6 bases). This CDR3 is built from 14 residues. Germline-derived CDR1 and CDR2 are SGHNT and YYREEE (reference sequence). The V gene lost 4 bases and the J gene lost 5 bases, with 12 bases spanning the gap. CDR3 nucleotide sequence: TGTGCCAGCAGCCTGGGACGGGAGACCGGGGAGCTGTTTTTT. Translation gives CASSLGRETGELFF. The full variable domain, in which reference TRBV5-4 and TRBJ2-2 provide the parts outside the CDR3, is ETGVTQSPTHLIKTRGQQVTLRCSSQSGHNTVSWYQQALGQGPQFIFQYYREEENGRGNFPPRFSGLQFPNYSSELNVNALELDDSALYLCASSLGRETGELFFGEGSRLTVL.

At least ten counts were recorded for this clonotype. In DNA, the CDR3 is TGTGCCAGCATGGGCTTGGGTATGGGCCTCAAGCAGTACTTC. Translating it yields CASMGLGMGLKQYF. This chain joins TRBV28 and TRBJ2-7; D not certain. CDR3 length equals 14 residues. V lost 7 bases and J lost 8, with 21 bases in between. CDR1 is MDHEN and CDR2 is SYDVKM in the germline V gene. The full variable domain, in which reference TRBV28 and TRBJ2-7 provide the parts outside the CDR3, is DVKVTQSSRYLVKRTGEKVFLECVQDMDHENMFWYRQDPGLGLRLIYFSYDVKMKEKGDIPEGYSVSREKKERFSLILESASTNQTSMYLCASMGLGMGLKQYFGPGTRLTVT.

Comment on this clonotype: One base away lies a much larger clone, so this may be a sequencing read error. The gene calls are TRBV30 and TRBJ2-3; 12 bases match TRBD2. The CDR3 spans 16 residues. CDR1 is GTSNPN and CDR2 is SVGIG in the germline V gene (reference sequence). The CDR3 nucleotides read TGTGCCTGGAGTGTGCTAGCGGGAGGGCAAGGAGATATGCAGTATTTT. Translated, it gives CAWSVLAGGQGDMQYF.

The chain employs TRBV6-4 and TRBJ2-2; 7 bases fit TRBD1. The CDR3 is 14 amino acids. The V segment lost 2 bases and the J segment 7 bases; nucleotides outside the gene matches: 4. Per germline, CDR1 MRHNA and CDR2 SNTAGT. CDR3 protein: CASSDQGGLGELFF. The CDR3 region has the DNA TGTGCCAGCAGTGACCAAGGGGGCCTCGGGGAGCTGTTTTTT.

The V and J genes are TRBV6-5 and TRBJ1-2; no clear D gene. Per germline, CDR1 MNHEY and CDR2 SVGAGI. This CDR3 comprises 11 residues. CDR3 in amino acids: CTKESNYGYTF. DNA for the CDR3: TGTACCAAGGAGTCTAACTATGGCTACACCTTC.